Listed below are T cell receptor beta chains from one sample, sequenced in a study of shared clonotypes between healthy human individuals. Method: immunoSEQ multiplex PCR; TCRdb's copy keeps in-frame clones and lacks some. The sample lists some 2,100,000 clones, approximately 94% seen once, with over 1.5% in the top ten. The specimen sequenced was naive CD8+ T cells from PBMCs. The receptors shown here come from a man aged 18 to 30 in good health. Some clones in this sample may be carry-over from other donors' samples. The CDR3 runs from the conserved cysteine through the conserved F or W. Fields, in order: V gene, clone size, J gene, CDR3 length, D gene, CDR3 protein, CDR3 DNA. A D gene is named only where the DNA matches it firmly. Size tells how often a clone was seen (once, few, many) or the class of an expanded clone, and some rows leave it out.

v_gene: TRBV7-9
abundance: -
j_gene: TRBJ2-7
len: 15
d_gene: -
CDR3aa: CASSPRGHGDYEQYF
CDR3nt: TGTGCCAGCAGCCCTCGAGGTCACGGAGACTACGAGCAGTACTTC

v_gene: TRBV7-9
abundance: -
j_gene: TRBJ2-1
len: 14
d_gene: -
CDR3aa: CASSLVFRAGEQFF
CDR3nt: TGTGCCAGCAGCTTAGTCTTCAGGGCGGGTGAGCAGTTCTTC

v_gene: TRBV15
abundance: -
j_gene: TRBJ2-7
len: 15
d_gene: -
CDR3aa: CATSRDESGSSGQYF
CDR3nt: TGTGCCACCAGCAGAGATGAGAGCGGTAGTTCGGGGCAGTACTTC

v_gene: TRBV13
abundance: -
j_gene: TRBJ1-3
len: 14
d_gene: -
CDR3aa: CASSSFWAGNTIYF
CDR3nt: TGTGCCAGCAGCTCGTTCTGGGCTGGAAACACCATATATTTT

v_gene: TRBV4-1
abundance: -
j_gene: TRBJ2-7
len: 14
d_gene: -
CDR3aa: CASSPFSGRGEQYF
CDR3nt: TGCGCCAGCAGCCCTTTCTCGGGACGGGGCGAGCAGTACTTC

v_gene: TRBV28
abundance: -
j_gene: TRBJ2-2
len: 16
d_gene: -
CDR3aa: CATQTSMAANTGELFF
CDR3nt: TGTGCCACCCAAACTAGTATGGCAGCGAACACCGGGGAGCTGTTTTTT

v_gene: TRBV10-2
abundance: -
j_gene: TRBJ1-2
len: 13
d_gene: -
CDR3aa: CASSEVANYGYTF
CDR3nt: TGCGCCAGCAGTGAGGTAGCTAACTATGGCTACACCTTC

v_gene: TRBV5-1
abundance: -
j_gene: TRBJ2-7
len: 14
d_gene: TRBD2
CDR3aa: CASSPRGGYDEQYF
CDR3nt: TGCGCCAGCAGCCCACGCGGGGGATACGACGAGCAGTACTTC

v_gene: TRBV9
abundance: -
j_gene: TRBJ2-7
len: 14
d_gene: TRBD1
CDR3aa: CASSGGTGVREQYF
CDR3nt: TGTGCCAGCAGTGGGGGGACAGGGGTACGCGAGCAGTACTTC

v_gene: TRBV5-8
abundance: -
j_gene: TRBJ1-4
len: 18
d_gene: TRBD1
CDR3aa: CASSSGVYWDSTNEKLFF
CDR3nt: TGTGCCAGCAGCTCGGGAGTTTATTGGGACAGCACTAATGAAAAACTGTTTTTT

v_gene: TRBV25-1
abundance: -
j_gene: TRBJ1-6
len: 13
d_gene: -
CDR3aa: CASSAGYNSPLHF
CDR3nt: TGTGCCAGTTCCGCAGGCTATAATTCACCCCTCCACTTT

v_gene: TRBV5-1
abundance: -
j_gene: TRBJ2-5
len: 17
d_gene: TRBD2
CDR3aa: CASSLAGSSGSLETQYF
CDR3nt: TGCGCCAGCAGCTTGGCCGGGTCTAGCGGGAGTTTAGAGACCCAGTACTTC

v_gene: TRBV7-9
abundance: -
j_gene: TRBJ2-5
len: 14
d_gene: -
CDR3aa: CASSGHGGQETQYF
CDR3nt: TGTGCCAGCAGCGGACATGGGGGGCAAGAGACCCAGTACTTC

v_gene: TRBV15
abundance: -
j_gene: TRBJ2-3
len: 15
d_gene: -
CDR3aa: CATSTDGAYTDTQYF
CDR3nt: TGTGCCACCAGTACCGATGGGGCCTACACAGATACGCAGTATTTT

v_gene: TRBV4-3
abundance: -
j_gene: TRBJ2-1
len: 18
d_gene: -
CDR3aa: CASSLTFSTGILGNEQFF
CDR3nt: TGCGCCAGCAGCCTCACCTTTAGCACGGGGATACTCGGCAATGAGCAGTTCTTC

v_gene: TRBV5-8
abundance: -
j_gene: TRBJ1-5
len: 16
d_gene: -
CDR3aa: CASSFERGVSNQPQHF
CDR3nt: TGTGCCAGCAGCTTTGAACGAGGGGTTAGCAATCAGCCCCAGCATTTT

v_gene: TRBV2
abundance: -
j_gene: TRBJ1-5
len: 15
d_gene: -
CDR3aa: CASSERHFSNQPQHF
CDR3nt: TGTGCCAGCAGTGAAAGACATTTTAGCAATCAGCCCCAGCATTTT

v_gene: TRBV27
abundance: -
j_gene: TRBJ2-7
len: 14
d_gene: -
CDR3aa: CASSLSAWVYEQYF
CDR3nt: TGTGCCAGCAGTTTATCGGCGTGGGTCTACGAGCAGTACTTC

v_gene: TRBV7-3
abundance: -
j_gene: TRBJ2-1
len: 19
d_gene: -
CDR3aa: CASSLSVGAEASSYNEQFF
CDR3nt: TGTGCCAGCAGCTTATCCGTGGGGGCTGAGGCAAGCTCCTACAATGAGCAGTTCTTC

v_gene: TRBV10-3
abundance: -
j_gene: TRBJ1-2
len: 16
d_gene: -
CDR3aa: CAISEPIQSWGNGYTF
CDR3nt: TGTGCCATCAGTGAGCCGATTCAATCCTGGGGCAATGGCTACACCTTC

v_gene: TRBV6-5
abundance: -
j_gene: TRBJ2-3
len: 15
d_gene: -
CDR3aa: CASSYRTEDGDTQYF
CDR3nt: TGTGCCAGCAGTTACAGGACAGAGGATGGAGATACGCAGTATTTT

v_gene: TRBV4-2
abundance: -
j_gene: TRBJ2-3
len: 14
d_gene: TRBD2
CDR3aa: CASSPLAGADTQYF
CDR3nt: TGTGCCAGCAGCCCATTAGCGGGAGCAGATACGCAGTATTTT

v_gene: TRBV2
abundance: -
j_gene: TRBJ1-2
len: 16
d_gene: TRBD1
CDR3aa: CASSASTGGALLGYTF
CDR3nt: TGTGCCAGCAGTGCGTCCACAGGGGGCGCCTTGTTAGGCTACACCTTC

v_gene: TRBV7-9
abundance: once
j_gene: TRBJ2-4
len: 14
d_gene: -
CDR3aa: CASSLFPTENIQYF
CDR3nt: TGTGCCAGCAGCTTGTTCCCGACAGAAAACATTCAGTACTTC

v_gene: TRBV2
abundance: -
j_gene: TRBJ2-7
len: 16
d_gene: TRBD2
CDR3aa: CASSAGVGGSSYEQYF
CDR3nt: TGTGCCAGCAGTGCGGGTGTGGGGGGGAGCTCCTACGAGCAGTACTTC

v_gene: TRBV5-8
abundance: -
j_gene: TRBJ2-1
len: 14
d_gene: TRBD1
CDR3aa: CASSFGTVVYEQFF
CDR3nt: TGTGCCAGCAGCTTCGGGACAGTAGTTTATGAGCAGTTCTTC

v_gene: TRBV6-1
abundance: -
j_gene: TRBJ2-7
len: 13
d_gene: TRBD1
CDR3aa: CASSEGTGSEQYF
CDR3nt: TGTGCCAGCAGTGAGGGGACAGGGAGCGAGCAGTACTTC

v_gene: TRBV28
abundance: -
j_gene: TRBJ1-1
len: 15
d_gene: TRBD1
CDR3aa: CASNSMGQLNTEAFF
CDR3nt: TGTGCCAGCAATTCCATGGGACAGTTGAACACTGAAGCTTTCTTT

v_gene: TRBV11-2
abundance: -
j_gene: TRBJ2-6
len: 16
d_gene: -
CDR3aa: CASSLYSGSGANVLTF
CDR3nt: TGTGCCAGCAGCTTATATTCCGGCTCTGGGGCCAACGTCCTGACTTTC

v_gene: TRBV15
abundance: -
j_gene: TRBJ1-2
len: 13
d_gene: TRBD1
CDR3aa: CATRRQGSYGYTF
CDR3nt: TGTGCCACACGGAGACAGGGTAGCTATGGCTACACCTTC

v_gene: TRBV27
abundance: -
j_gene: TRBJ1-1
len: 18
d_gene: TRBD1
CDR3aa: CASSFTWDREYSNTEAFF
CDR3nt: TGTGCCAGCAGTTTCACTTGGGACAGGGAGTATTCGAACACTGAAGCTTTCTTT

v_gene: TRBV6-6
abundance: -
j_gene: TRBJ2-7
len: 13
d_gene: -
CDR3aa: CASSYSGRYEQYF
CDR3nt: TGTGCCAGCAGTTACTCTGGCAGATACGAGCAGTACTTC

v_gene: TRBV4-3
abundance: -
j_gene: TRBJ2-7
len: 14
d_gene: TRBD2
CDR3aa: CASSQDSGGVEQYF
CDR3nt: TGCGCCAGCAGCCAAGATAGCGGGGGCGTGGAGCAGTACTTC

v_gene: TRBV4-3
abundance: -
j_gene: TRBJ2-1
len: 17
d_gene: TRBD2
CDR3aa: CASSQDYTASGRDEQFF
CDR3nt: TGCGCCAGCAGCCAAGATTATACGGCTAGCGGGAGGGATGAGCAGTTCTTC

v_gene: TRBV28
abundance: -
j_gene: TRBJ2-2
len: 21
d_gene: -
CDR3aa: CASSLNTVPNTIYANTGELFF
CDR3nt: TGTGCCAGCAGTTTAAATACAGTCCCCAATACAATCTACGCGAACACCGGGGAGCTGTTTTTT

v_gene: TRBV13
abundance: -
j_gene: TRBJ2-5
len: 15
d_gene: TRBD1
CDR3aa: CASSLQQGARETQYF
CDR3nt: TGTGCCAGCAGCTTACAGCAGGGGGCCAGGGAGACCCAGTACTTC

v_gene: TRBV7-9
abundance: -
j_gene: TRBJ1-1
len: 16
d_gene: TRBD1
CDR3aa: CASSFGTGLSLAEAFF
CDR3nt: TGTGCCAGCAGCTTCGGGACAGGGCTGAGTTTGGCTGAAGCTTTCTTT

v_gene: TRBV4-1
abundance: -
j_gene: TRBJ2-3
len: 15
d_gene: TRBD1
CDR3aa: CASSQGTGSTDTQYF
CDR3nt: TGCGCCAGCAGCCAAGGGACAGGGTCCACAGATACGCAGTATTTT

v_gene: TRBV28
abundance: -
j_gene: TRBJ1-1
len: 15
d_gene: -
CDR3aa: CASSFSPEMNTEAFF
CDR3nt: TGTGCCAGCAGTTTTTCACCAGAAATGAACACTGAAGCTTTCTTT

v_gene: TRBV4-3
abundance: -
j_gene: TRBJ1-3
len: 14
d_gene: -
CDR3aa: CASSQVRSGNTIYF
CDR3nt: TGCGCCAGCAGCCAAGTCCGATCTGGAAACACCATATATTTT

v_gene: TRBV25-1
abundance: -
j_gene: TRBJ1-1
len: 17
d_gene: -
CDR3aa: CASSDSPAAVTSTEAFF
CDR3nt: TGTGCCAGCAGTGATTCCCCTGCGGCAGTTACAAGCACTGAAGCTTTCTTT

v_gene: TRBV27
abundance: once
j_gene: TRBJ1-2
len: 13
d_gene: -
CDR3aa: CASSTGYWSGYTF
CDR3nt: TGTGCCAGCAGTACAGGGTATTGGTCTGGCTACACCTTC

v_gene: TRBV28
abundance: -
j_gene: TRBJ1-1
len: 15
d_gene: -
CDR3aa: CASSLRVDLDAEAFF
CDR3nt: TGTGCCAGCAGTTTACGGGTCGACTTGGACGCTGAAGCTTTCTTT